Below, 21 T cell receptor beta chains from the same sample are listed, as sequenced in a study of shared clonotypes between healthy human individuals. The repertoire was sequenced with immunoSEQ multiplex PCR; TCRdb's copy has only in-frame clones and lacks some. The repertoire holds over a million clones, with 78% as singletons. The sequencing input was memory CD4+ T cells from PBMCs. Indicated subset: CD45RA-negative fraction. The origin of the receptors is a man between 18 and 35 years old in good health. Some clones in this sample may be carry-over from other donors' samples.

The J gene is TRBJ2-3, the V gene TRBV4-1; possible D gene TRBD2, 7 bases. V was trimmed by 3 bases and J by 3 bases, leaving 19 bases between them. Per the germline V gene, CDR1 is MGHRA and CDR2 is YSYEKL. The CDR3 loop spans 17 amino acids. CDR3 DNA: TGCGCCAGCAGCCAGGGCCGGGGGGCGCTTAGAACAGATACGCAGTATTTT. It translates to CASSQGRGALRTDTQYF.

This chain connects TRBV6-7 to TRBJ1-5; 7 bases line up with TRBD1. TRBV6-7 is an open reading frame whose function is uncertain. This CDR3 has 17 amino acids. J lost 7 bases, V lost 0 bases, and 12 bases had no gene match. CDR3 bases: TGTGCCAGCAGTTACTCCCACCCAGACAGGGTTTGGCAGCCCCAGCATTTT. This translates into CASSYSHPDRVWQPQHF.

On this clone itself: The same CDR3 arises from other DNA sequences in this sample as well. CDR3 loop: CASSLAGTDTQYF. CDR3 coding DNA: TGTGCCAGCAGCCTAGCAGGCACAGATACGCAGTATTTT. This chain links TRBV5-4 with TRBJ2-3, with D perhaps TRBD2 (5 bases). Germline CDR1 SGHNT, CDR2 YYREEE (reference sequence). Trimming removed 4 bases at V and 1 base at J, with 7 bases between. This CDR3 contains 13 residues.

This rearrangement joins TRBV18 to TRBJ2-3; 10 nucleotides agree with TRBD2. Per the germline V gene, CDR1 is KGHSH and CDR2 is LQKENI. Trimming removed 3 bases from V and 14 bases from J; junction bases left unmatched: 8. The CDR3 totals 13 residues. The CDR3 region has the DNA TGTGCCAGCTCACCTATAGCGGGAGGAAGCACGTATTTT. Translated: CASSPIAGGSTYF.

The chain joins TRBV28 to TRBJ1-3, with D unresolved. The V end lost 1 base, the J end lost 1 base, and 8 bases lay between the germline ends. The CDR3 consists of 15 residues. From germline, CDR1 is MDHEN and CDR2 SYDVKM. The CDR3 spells CASSLSPGSGNTIYF. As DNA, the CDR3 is TGTGCCAGCAGTTTATCGCCGGGGTCTGGAAACACCATATATTTT. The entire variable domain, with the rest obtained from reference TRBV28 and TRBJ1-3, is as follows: DVKVTQSSRYLVKRTGEKVFLECVQDMDHENMFWYRQDPGLGLRLIYFSYDVKMKEKGDIPEGYSVSREKKERFSLILESASTNQTSMYLCASSLSPGSGNTIYFGEGSWLTVV.

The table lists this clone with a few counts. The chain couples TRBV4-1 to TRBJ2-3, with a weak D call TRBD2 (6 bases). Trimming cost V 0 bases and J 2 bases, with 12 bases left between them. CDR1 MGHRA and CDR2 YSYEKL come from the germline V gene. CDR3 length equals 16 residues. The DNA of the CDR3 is TGCGCCAGCAGCCAAGAAGGCGGGGCCTACACAGATACGCAGTATTTT. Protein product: CASSQEGGAYTDTQYF.

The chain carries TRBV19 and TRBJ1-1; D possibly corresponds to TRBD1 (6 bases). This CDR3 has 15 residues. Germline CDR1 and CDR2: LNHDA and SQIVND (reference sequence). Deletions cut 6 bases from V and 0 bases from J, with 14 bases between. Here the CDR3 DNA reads TGTGCCAGTAGAAAAGCGGGACACCTGAACACTGAAGCTTTCTTT. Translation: CASRKAGHLNTEAFF.

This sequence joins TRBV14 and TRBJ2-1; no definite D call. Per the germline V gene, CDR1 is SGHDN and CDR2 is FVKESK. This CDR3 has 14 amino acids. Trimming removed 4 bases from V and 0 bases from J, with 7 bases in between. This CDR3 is CASSPRLSYNEQFF. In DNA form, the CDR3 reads TGTGCCAGCAGCCCCCGTCTCTCCTACAATGAGCAGTTCTTC.

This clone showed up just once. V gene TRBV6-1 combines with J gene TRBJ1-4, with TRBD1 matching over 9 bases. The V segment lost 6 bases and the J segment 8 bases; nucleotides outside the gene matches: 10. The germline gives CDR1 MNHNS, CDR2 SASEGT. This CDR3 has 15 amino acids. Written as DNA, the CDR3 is TGTGCCAGCAGGGACCCGGGACAGGGAAAAGAAAAACTGTTTTTT. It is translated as CASRDPGQGKEKLFF.

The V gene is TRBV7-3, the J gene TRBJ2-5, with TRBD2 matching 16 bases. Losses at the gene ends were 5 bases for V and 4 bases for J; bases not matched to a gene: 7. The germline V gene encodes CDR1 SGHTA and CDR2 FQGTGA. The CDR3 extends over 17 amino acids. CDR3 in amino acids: CASSPGLAGGFGETQYF. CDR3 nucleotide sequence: TGTGCCAGCAGCCCGGGACTAGCGGGAGGGTTCGGAGAGACCCAGTACTTC.

DNA for the CDR3: TGCGCCAGCGGAATGGCGGGAGTATCCTACAATGAGCAGTTCTTC. It codes for CASGMAGVSYNEQFF. The chain carries TRBV5-1 and TRBJ2-1, with TRBD2 identical over 7 bases. The CDR3 covers 15 residues. V lost 7 bases and J lost 1; bases outside the gene matches: 8. The germline V gene encodes CDR1 SGHRS and CDR2 YFSETQ.

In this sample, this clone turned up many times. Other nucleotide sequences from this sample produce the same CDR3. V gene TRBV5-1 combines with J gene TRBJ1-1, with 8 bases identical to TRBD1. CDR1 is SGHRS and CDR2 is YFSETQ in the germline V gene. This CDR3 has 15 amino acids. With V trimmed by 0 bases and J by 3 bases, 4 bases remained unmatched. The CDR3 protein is CASSLVYRGDTEAFF. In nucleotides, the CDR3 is TGCGCCAGCAGCTTGGTATACAGGGGGGACACTGAAGCTTTCTTT.

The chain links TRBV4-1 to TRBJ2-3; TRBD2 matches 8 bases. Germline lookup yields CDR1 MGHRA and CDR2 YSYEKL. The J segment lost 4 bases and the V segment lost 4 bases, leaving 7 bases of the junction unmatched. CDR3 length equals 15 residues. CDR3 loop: CASSLRTSNADTQYF. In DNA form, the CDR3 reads TGCGCCAGCAGCCTCCGGACTAGCAACGCAGATACGCAGTATTTT.

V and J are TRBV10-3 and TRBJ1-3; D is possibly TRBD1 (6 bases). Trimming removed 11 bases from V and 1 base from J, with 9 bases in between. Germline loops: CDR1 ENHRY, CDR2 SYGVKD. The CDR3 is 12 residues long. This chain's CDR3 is CAGGGSGNTIYF. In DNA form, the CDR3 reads TGTGCCGGGGGCGGGTCTGGAAACACCATATATTTT.

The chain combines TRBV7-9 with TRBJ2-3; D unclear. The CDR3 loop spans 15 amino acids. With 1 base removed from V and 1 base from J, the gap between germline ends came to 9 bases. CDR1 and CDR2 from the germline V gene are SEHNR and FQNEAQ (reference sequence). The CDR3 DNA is TGTGCCAGCAGCTTAGTGGGGTTTCGCACAGATACGCAGTATTTT. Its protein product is CASSLVGFRTDTQYF. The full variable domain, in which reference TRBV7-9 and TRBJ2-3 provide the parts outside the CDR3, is DTGVSQNPRHKITKRGQNVTFRCDPISEHNRLYWYRQTLGQGPEFLTYFQNEAQLEKSRLLSDRFSAERPKGSFSTLEIQRTEQGDSAMYLCASSLVGFRTDTQYFGPGTRLTVL.

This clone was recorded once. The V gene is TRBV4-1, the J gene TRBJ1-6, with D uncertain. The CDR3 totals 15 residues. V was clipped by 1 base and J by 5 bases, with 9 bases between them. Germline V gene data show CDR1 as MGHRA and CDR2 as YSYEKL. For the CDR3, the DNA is TGCGCCAGCAGCCAAGGGCGGCAGGATAATTCACCCCTCCACTTT. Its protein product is CASSQGRQDNSPLHF.

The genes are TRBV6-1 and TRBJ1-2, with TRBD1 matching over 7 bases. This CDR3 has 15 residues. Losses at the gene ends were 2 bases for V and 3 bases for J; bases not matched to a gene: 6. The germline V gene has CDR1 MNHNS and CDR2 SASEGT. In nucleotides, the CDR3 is TGTGCCAGCAGTGAAAACCCGGACAGGTACTATGGCTACACCTTC. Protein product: CASSENPDRYYGYTF.

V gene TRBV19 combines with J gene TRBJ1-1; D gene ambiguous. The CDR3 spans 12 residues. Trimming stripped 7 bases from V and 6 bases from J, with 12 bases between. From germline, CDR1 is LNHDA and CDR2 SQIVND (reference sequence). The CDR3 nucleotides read TGTGCCAGTATTGGGTTTTGGTCTGAAGCTTTCTTT. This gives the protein CASIGFWSEAFF.

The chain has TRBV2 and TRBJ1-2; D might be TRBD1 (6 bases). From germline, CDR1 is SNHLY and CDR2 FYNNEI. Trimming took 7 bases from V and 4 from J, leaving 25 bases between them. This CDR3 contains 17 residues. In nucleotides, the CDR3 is TGTGCCAGCACTAGCCGCTACTTACAGGGCTCTCTCTATGGCTACACCTTC. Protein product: CASTSRYLQGSLYGYTF.

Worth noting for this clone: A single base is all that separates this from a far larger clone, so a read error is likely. CDR3 sequence (DNA): TGTGCCACTCAAAGCTACATGCAGGGAGATGCGCAGTATTTT. Residues: CATQSYMQGDAQYF. This rearrangement joins TRBV6-6 to TRBJ2-3; D is tentatively TRBD1 or TRBD2 (5 bases each). From germline, CDR1 is MNHNY and CDR2 SVGAGI (reference sequence). This CDR3 has 14 residues.

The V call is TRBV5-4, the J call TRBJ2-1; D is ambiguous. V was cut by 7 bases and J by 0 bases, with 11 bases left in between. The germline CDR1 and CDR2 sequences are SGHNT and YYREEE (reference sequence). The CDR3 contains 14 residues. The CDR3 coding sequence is TGTGCCAGCTCGAAGACCAGCTCCTACAATGAGCAGTTCTTC. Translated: CASSKTSSYNEQFF.